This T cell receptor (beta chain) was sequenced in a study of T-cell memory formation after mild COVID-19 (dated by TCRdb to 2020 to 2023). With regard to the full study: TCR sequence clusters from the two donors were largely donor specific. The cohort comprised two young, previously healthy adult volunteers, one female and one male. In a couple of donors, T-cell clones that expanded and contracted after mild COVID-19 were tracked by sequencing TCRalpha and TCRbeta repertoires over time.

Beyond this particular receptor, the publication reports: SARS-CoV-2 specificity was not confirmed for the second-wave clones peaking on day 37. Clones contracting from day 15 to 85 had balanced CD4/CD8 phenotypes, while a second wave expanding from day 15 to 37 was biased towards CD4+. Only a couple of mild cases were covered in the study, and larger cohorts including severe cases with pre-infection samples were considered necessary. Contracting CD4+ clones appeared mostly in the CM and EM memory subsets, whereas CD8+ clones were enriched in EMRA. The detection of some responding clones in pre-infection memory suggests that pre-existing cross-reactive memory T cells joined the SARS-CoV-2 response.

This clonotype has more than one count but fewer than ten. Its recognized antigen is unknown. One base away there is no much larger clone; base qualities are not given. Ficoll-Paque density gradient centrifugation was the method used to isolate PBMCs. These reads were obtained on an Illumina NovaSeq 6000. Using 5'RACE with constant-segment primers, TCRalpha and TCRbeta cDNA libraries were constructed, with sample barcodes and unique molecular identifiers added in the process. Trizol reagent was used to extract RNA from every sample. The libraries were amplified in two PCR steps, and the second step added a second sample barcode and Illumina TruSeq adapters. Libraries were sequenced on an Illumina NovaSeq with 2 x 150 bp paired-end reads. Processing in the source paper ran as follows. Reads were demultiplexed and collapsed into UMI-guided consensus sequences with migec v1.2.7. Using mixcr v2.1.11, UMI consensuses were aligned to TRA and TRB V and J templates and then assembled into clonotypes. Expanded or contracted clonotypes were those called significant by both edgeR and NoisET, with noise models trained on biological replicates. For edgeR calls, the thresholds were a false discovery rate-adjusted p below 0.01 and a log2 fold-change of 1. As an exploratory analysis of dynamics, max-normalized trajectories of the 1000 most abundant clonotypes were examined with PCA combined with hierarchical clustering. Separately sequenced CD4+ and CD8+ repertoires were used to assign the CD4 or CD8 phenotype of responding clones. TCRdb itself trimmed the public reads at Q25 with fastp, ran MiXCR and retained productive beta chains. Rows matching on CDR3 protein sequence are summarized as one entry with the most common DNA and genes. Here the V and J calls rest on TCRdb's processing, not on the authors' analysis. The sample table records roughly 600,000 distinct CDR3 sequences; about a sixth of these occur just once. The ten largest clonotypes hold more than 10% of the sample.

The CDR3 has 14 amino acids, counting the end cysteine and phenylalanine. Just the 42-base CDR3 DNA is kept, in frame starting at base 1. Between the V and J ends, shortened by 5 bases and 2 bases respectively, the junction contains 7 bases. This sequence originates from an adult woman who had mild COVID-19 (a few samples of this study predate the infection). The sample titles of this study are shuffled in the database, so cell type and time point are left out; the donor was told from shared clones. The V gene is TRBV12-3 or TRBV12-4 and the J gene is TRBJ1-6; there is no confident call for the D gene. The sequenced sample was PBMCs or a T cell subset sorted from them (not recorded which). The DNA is TGTGCCAGCAGTCGGGAGGCCTATAATTCACCCCTCCACTTT. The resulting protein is CASSREAYNSPLHF.